Listed here are 14 T cell receptor beta chains from one sample, sequenced in a study of blood T cells in healthy people across ages. Sample-barcoded 5' priming and a J-beta primer mix drove a second PCR of roughly 6 to 12 cycles. TCRdb redid the calling of the 5' RACE reads with MiXCR, one entry per CDR3 protein. This sample has under 850,000 distinct CDR3 sequences, with around 36% found just once. The specimen sequenced was blood. The receptor set was obtained from a man younger than 35 in good health.

On this clonotype itself: Compared with germline, one end of the junction differs, possibly owing to a read error. V is TRBV20-1 and J is TRBJ1-4, with D hard to call. CDR3 size: 17 residues. The germline gives CDR1 DFQATT, CDR2 SNEGSKA (reference sequence). CDR3 nucleotides: TGCAGTGTTAGAGATGAGTGGGCAACCGTTTTGGATAAAAAACTGTTTTTT. Its protein product is CSVRDEWATVLDKKLFF.

V usage is TRBV7-9 and J usage is TRBJ2-7, with D unclear. CDR1 SEHNR and CDR2 FQNEAQ come from the germline V gene (reference sequence). This CDR3 comprises 18 residues. Trimming removed 1 base at V and 9 bases at J, with 28 bases between. CDR3 coding DNA: TGTGCCAGCAGCTTAGGGACCCTTCATAACCCGGTCAGTTTGGGGCAGTACTTC. It encodes CASSLGTLHNPVSLGQYF.

V gene TRBV7-4 combines with J gene TRBJ2-7; a possible D gene is TRBD2 (6 bases). This CDR3 contains 16 residues. Germline-derived CDR1 and CDR2 are SGHVT and SQSDAQ. Deletions cut 1 base from V and 3 bases from J, with 16 bases between. In DNA form, the CDR3 reads TGTGCCAGCAGCTTAGTAGTGGCGGGGCGCTTCTACGAGCAGTACTTC. Amino acids: CASSLVVAGRFYEQYF.

The rearrangement links TRBV4-3 to TRBJ2-7; D gene unclear. Germline CDR1 and CDR2: LGHNA and YSLEER. V was cut by 1 base and J by 1 base, with 8 bases left in between. The CDR3 extends over 14 amino acids. The CDR3: CASSQGWQSYEQYF. The CDR3 nucleotides are TGCGCCAGCAGCCAAGGCTGGCAGTCCTACGAGCAGTACTTC.

The chain joins TRBV5-1 to TRBJ2-1; D may be TRBD1 (5 bases). Trimming left V 2 bases short and J 9 bases short, with 15 bases between. CDR1 is SGHRS and CDR2 is YFSETQ in the germline V gene. The CDR3 runs 14 residues. This CDR3 reads CASSFALGAVEQFF. CDR3 coding DNA: TGCGCCAGCAGCTTCGCCCTTGGGGCGGTTGAGCAGTTCTTC.

This clonotype came up once. This chain links TRBV7-3 with TRBJ1-1, with unresolved D. Germline lookup yields CDR1 SGHTA and CDR2 FQGTGA. Trimming pared 2 bases from V and 1 base from J, leaving 14 bases between. The CDR3 has 16 amino acids. DNA for the CDR3: TGTGCCAGCAGCTTAGGTTATGCAGACCCGAACACTGAAGCTTTCTTT. Translating gives CASSLGYADPNTEAFF.

This chain links TRBV29-1 with TRBJ2-2; 8 bases map to TRBD1. V was clipped by 3 bases and J by 5 bases; unmatched bases: 2. From germline, CDR1 is SQVTM and CDR2 ANQGSEA. The CDR3 sequence is 13 residues long. CDR3 amino acids: CSVDRGRTGELFF. In DNA, the CDR3 is TGCAGCGTTGACAGGGGGCGGACCGGGGAGCTGTTTTTT.

In regard to this clonotype: One end of the junction does not line up with germline, which may come from a read error. The chain uses TRBV6-6 and TRBJ1-5; D is unclear. The CDR3 runs to 13 residues. Germline CDR1 MNHNY, CDR2 SVGAGI (reference sequence). The CDR3: CASREDAGQAQHF. The CDR3 nucleotides are TGTGCCAGCAGGGAGGATGCTGGTCAGGCCCAGCATTTT.

As DNA, the CDR3 is TGTGCCTGGAGTGTACGTAAGACTGAAGCTTTCTTT. Protein sequence: CAWSVRKTEAFF. The chain employs TRBV30 and TRBJ1-1; unclear D gene. Germline V CDR1 and CDR2: GTSNPN, SVGIG (reference sequence). The CDR3 runs to 12 residues. Trimming cost V 0 bases and J 5 bases, with 7 bases left between them. The full variable domain, in which reference TRBV30 and TRBJ1-1 provide the parts outside the CDR3, is SQTIHQWPATLVQPVGSPLSLECTVEGTSNPNLYWYRQAAGRGLQLLFYSVGIGQISSEVPQNLSASRPQDRQFILSSKKLLLSDSGFYLCAWSVRKTEAFFGQGTRLTVV.

This clonotype was seen a handful of times. The chain employs TRBV12-3 or TRBV12-4 and TRBJ2-2; D perhaps matches TRBD1 (5 bases). V was shortened by 6 bases and J by 6 bases, with 11 bases between the two germline ends. The CDR3 is made up of 13 amino acids. The chain's CDR3 is CASRSQGPGELFF. CDR3 DNA: TGTGCCAGCAGGTCCCAGGGCCCCGGGGAGCTGTTTTTT.

The chain employs TRBV27 and TRBJ1-2, with D unresolved. This CDR3 comprises 14 residues. Germline loops: CDR1 MNHEY, CDR2 SMNVEV (reference sequence). V lost 5 bases and J 3 bases, leaving 13 bases between the germline ends. CDR3 protein: CASSPSGPYYGYTF. As DNA, the CDR3 is TGTGCCAGCAGTCCCTCAGGACCATACTATGGCTACACCTTC.

This rearrangement joins TRBV20-1 to TRBJ2-5, with 9 bases aligning to TRBD1. Germline V gene data show CDR1 as DFQATT and CDR2 as SNEGSKA (reference sequence). V dropped 3 bases and J dropped 9; count of bases not matched to a gene: 11. The CDR3 extends over 14 amino acids. The CDR3 nucleotides are TGCAGTGCTAGGGCGGACAGGGGTTCATGGGCCCAGTACTTC. Its translation: CSARADRGSWAQYF.

Many counts were recorded for this clonotype. CDR3 in amino acids: CASSLGSSNQPQHF. CDR3 sequence (DNA): TGTGCCAGCAGTTTAGGATCGAGCAATCAGCCCCAGCATTTT. The rearrangement joins TRBV12-3 or TRBV12-4 to TRBJ1-5; D is undetermined. This CDR3 is built from 14 residues. The V end was cut by 1 base, the J end by 1 base, with 5 bases between.

The V call is TRBV29-1, the J call TRBJ2-2; D perhaps matches TRBD1 (6 bases). V lost 6 bases and J lost 4, with 15 bases in between. The length of the CDR3 is 14 residues. The germline CDR1 and CDR2 sequences are SQVTM and ANQGSEA. This CDR3 reads CSVTTGTGTGELFF. Written as DNA, the CDR3 is TGCAGCGTCACCACAGGGACGGGCACCGGGGAGCTGTTTTTT.